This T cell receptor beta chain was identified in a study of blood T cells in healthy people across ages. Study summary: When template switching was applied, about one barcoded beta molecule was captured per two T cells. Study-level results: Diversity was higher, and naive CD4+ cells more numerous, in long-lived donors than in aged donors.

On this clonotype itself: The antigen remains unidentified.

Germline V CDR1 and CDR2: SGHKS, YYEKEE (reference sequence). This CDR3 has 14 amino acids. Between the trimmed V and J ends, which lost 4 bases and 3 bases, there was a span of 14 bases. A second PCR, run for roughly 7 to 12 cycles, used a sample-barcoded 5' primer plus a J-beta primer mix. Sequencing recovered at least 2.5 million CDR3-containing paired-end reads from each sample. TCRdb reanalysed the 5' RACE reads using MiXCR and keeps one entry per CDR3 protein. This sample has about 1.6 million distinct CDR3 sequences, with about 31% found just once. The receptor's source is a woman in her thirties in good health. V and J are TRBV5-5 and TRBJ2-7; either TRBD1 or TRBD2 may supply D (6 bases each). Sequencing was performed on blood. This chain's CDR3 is CASSQEGGNYEQYF. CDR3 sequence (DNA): TGTGCCAGCAGCCAAGAGGGGGGCAACTACGAGCAGTACTTC. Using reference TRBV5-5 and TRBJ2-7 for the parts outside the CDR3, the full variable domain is DAGVTQSPTHLIKTRGQQVTLRCSPISGHKSVSWYQQVLGQGPQFIFQYYEKEERGRGNFPDRFSARQFPNYSSELNVNALLLGDSALYLCASSQEGGNYEQYFGPGTRLTVT.